This T cell receptor beta chain originates from a study of blood T cell repertoires in COVID-19. The CDR3 has 14 amino acids. Trimming stripped 4 bases from V and 2 bases from J, with 13 bases between. Germline V CDR1 and CDR2: SGHDT, YYEEEE. In the source study's methods: Estimated nucleated cell counts came from reference gene primer amplification. Sequencing used immunoSEQ multiplex PCR; TCRdb keeps in-frame clones, though not all of them. Clonal size and the V and J genes are those of that table, whereas D and trimming came from the DNA. The table records 650,000 to 800,000 clones, about 90% of them present only once.

The sequence derives from a woman under 30 with acute or convalescent COVID-19. The sample was peripheral blood. This rearrangement joins TRBV5-6 to TRBJ2-7; tentatively, D is TRBD1 (6 bases). The CDR3: CASSRGGVPYEQYF. The DNA of the CDR3 is TGTGCCAGCAGCAGAGGGGGAGTACCCTACGAGCAGTACTTC.